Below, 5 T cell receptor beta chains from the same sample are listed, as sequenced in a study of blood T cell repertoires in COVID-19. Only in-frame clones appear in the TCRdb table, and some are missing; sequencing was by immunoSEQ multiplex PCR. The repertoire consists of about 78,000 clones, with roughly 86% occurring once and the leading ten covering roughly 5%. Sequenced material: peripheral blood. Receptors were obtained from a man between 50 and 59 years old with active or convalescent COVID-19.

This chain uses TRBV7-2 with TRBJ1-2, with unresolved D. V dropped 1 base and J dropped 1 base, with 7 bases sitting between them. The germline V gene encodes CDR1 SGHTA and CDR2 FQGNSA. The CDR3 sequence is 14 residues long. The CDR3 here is CASSLVQDNYGYTF. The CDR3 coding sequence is TGTGCCAGCAGCTTAGTCCAGGATAACTATGGCTACACCTTC.

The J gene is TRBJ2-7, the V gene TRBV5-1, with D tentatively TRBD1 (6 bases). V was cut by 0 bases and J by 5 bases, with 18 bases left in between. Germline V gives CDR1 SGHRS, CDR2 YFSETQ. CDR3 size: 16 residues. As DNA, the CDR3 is TGCGCCAGCAGCTTGGCCTTGATAGCAGGGGAAGACGAGCAGTACTTC. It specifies CASSLALIAGEDEQYF.

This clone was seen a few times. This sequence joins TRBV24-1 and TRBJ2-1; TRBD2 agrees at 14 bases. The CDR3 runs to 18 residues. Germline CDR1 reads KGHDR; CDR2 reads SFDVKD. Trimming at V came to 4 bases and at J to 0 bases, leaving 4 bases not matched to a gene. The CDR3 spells CATSEGLAGGFSYNEQFF. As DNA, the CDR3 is TGTGCCACCAGTGAAGGACTAGCGGGGGGCTTCTCCTACAATGAGCAGTTCTTC.

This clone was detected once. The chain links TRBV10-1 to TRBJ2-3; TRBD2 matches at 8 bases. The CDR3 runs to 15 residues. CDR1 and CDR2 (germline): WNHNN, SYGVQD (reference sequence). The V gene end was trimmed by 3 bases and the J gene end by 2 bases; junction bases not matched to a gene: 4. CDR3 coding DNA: TGCGCCAGCAGTGATAAGCGGGGGCCCACAGATACGCAGTATTTT. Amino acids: CASSDKRGPTDTQYF.

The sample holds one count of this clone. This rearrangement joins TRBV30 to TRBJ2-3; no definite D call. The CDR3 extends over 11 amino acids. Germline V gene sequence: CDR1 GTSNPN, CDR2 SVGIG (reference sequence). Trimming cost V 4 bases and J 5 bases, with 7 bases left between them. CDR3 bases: TGTGCCTGGACTCTAGTAGATACGCAGTATTTT. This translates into CAWTLVDTQYF.